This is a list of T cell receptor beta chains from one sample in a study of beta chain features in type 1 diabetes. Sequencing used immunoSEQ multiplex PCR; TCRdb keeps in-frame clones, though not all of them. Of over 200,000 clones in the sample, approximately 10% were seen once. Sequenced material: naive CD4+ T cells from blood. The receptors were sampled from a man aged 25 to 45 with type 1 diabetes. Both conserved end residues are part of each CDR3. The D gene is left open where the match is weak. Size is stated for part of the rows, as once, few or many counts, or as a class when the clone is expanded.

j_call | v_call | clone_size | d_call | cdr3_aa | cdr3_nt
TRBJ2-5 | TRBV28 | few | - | CASSLGREETQYF | TGTGCCAGCAGTTTGGGTCGGGAAGAGACCCAGTACTTC
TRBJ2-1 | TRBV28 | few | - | CASSSTGPSYNEQFF | TGTGCCAGCAGTTCAACAGGGCCGTCCTACAATGAGCAGTTCTTC
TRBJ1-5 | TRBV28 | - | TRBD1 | CASSLPGGPYQPQHF | TGTGCCAGCAGTTTACCAGGGGGCCCGTATCAGCCCCAGCATTTT
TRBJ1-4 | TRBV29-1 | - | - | CSVGVVQGSTNEKLFF | TGCAGCGTTGGAGTTGTGCAGGGGTCAACTAATGAAAAACTGTTTTTT
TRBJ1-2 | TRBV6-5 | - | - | CASSEGGYGYTF | TGTGCCAGCAGTGAAGGGGGCTATGGCTACACCTTC
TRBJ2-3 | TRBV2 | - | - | CASSEDLYRVQYF | TGTGCCAGCAGTGAGGACTTATACAGGGTGCAGTATTTT
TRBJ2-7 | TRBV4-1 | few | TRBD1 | CASSHGQGLVYEQYF | TGCGCCAGCAGCCACGGACAGGGTTTAGTCTACGAGCAGTACTTC
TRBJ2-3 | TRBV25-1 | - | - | CASSEQGINTQYF | TGTGCCAGCAGTGAACAGGGGATTAATACGCAGTATTTT
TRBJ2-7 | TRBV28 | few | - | CASSFEAEQYF | TGTGCCAGCAGTTTTGAGGCGGAGCAGTACTTC
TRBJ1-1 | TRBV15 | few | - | CATSRGSGSEAFF | TGTGCCACCAGCAGAGGATCCGGGTCTGAAGCTTTCTTT
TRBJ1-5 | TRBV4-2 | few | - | CASSQDRGEAQHF | TGTGCCAGCAGCCAAGATAGAGGGGAGGCCCAGCATTTT
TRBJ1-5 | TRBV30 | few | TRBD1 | CAWSTGTGGQPQHF | TGTGCCTGGAGTACCGGGACAGGGGGACAGCCCCAGCATTTT
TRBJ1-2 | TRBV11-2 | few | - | CASRSTRGYTF | TGTGCCAGCAGATCGACACGCGGGTACACCTTC
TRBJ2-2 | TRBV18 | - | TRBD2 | CASSPVAGALNTGELFF | TGTGCCAGCTCACCAGTAGCGGGGGCCTTGAACACCGGGGAGCTGTTTTTT
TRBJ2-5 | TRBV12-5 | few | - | CASGTGPGQETQYF | TGTGCTAGTGGTACCGGCCCGGGGCAAGAGACCCAGTACTTC
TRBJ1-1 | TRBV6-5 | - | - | CASRAYRDTEAFF | TGTGCCAGCAGGGCTTACAGGGACACTGAAGCTTTCTTT
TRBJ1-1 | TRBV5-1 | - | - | CASSLSGAYTEAFF | TGCGCCAGCAGCTTGTCAGGGGCGTACACTGAAGCTTTCTTT
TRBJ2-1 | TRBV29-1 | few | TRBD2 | CSVLAGGGYNEQFF | TGCAGCGTCCTAGCGGGGGGAGGATACAATGAGCAGTTCTTC
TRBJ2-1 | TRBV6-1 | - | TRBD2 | CASSVRSGGANEQFF | TGTGCCAGCAGTGTCCGTAGCGGGGGGGCCAATGAGCAGTTCTTC